Listed here is a single TCR beta chain. Its target is not known. Primers included in the PCR were 60 Vbeta and 13 Jbeta primers. Produced via immunoSEQ multiplex PCR; TCRdb's table is partial and in-frame only. Its table lists about 160,000 clones. This sample is part of a study of cytomegalovirus exposure and HLA in healthy donors. Study-wide points: The number of N-insertions in an Asian-associated ancestry cluster was reportedly below the approximately 700-donor mean in a later analysis.

The trim removed 0 bases at V and 8 bases at J, leaving 1 base unmatched. Per germline, CDR1 SGHNT and CDR2 YYREEE (reference sequence). The CDR3 loop spans 15 amino acids. This TCR came from a man younger than 40 in good health and CMV-seronegative. The sample consisted of PBMCs. The gene calls are TRBV5-4 and TRBJ2-1, with 14 bases aligning to TRBD2. The CDR3 loop is CASSLGGLAGDEQFF. CDR3 DNA sequence: TGTGCCAGCAGCTTGGGGGGACTAGCGGGAGATGAGCAGTTCTTC.